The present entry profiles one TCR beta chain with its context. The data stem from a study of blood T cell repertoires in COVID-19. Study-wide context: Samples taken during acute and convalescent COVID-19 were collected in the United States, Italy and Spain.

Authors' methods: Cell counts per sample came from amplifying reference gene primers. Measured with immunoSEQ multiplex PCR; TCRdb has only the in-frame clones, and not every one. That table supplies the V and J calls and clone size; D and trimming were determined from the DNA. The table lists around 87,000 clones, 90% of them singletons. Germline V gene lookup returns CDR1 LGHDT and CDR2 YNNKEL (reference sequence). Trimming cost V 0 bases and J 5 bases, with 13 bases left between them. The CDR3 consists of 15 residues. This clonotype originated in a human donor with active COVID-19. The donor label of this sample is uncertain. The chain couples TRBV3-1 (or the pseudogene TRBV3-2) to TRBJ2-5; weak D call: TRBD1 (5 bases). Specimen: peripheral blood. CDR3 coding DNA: TGTGCCAGCAGCCAAGAGGGCAGGGTGGGGGAGACCCAGTACTTC. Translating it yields CASSQEGRVGETQYF.